Below are 22 T cell receptor beta chains sequenced from a single sample in a study of molecular identifiers for immune sequencing clone quantification. TCRdb reprocessed the PCR reads with MiXCR, giving one entry per CDR3 protein. This sample has about 510,000 distinct CDR3 sequences, with roughly 26% found just once. The source material was naive CD8+ T cells from blood, with Jurkat cell RNA spiked in. Stated subset: FACS-sorted CD8+CD4-CCR7+CD45RA+ naive T cells. Receptors were obtained from a human donor in good health. Some libraries in this study had Jurkat cell RNA spiked in.

The gene calls are TRBV7-2 and TRBJ1-4; 9 positions match TRBD1. The CDR3 extends over 17 amino acids. The V segment lost 4 bases and the J segment 5 bases; nucleotides outside the gene matches: 11. Germline V gives CDR1 SGHTA, CDR2 FQGNSA. For the CDR3, the DNA is TGTGCCAGCAGCTGGGGTGCGGGACAGGGAGGGAATGAAAAACTGTTTTTT. Amino acids: CASSWGAGQGGNEKLFF.

In this sample, this clonotype turned up a few times. A clone one base away is much larger, so this may be a read error. The V gene is TRBV29-1, the J gene TRBJ2-2; D is ambiguous. This CDR3 has 12 residues. Germline loops: CDR1 SQVTM, CDR2 ANQGSEA. The V and J ends lost 7 bases and 3 bases respectively, with 9 bases between them. The CDR3 sequence: CSADTHTGELFF. The CDR3 DNA follows: TGCAGCGCTGACACCCACACCGGGGAGCTGTTTTTT.

The rearrangement joins TRBV27 to TRBJ2-7, with a possible D match to TRBD2 (6 bases). This CDR3 contains 13 residues. The V end was cut by 6 bases, the J end by 4 bases, with 13 bases between. Looked up from germline, CDR1 is MNHEY and CDR2 is SMNVEV (reference sequence). CDR3 loop: CASRGGDLYEQYF. CDR3 nucleotide sequence: TGTGCCAGCAGGGGGGGAGACCTATACGAGCAGTACTTC.

This clonotype was seen ten or more times. The V gene is TRBV7-9, the J gene TRBJ1-5; D is ambiguous. The CDR3 is 12 residues long. With 2 bases removed from V and 10 bases from J, the gap between germline ends came to 9 bases. Germline V gene lookup returns CDR1 SEHNR and CDR2 FQNEAQ (reference sequence). CDR3 bases: TGTGCCAGCAGCTTATTCGGAGGACCCCAGCATTTT. Its protein is CASSLFGGPQHF.

This clonotype was seen at least ten times. The chain carries TRBV7-7 and TRBJ2-3, with D perhaps TRBD1 or TRBD2 (5 bases each). CDR3 size: 15 residues. CDR1 is SSHAT and CDR2 is FNYEAQ in the germline V gene (reference sequence). Trimming removed 5 bases from V and 5 bases from J, with 17 bases in between. CDR3 region: CASSPGTSRGDTQYF. The CDR3, as DNA: TGTGCCAGCAGCCCTGGGACCTCTCGAGGAGATACGCAGTATTTT.

The chain recombines TRBV12-3 or TRBV12-4 with TRBJ2-1, with 11 bases matching TRBD2. V dropped 0 bases and J dropped 8; count of bases not matched to a gene: 18. This CDR3 has 20 residues. The CDR3 sequence is CASSLAQDSGGVGRWYEQFF. The CDR3 nucleotides read TGTGCCAGCAGTTTAGCGCAGGATAGCGGGGGGGTTGGTCGGTGGTATGAGCAGTTCTTC.

In this sample, this clonotype turned up a few times. Lacking the conserved final phenylalanine or tryptophan, this CDR3 likely reflects a read error. The chain uses TRBV6-5 and TRBJ1-1; 12 bases line up with TRBD1. Germline CDR1 MNHEY, CDR2 SVGAGI. There are 16 residues in the CDR3. V lost 7 bases and J lost 4; bases outside the gene matches: 10. The CDR3 region has the DNA TGTGCCAGCACCGTTTCCGGGACAGGGGGCTTCACTGAAGCTTTCTCT. Its translation is CASTVSGTGGFTEAFS.

There are a few counts of this clonotype. This chain links TRBV11-2 with TRBJ2-5, with D possibly matching TRBD1 (6 bases). The CDR3 covers 15 residues. Germline V gene sequence: CDR1 SGHAT, CDR2 FQNNGV. V lost 5 bases and J 7 bases, leaving 20 bases between the germline ends. Here the CDR3 DNA reads TGTGCCAGCAGCCCCTCATTTACAGGGTCTGCGACCCAGTACTTC. This gives the protein CASSPSFTGSATQYF.

The chain uses TRBV2 and TRBJ1-5; D remains unclear. Germline V lookup: CDR1 SNHLY, CDR2 FYNNEI. Deletions cut 3 bases from V and 3 bases from J, with 12 bases between. This CDR3 is built from 15 residues. The CDR3 bases are TGTGCCAGCAGTGATATCGTCCGGATCAATCAGCCCCAGCATTTT. This sequence encodes CASSDIVRINQPQHF.

This clonotype was recorded at least ten times. This rearrangement joins TRBV6-6 to TRBJ2-3; no clear D. Per germline, CDR1 MNHNY and CDR2 SVGAGI (reference sequence). The CDR3 is 12 residues long. V lost 4 bases and J lost 4, with 6 bases in between. CDR3 amino acids: CASSSSPDTQYF. DNA for the CDR3: TGTGCCAGCAGTTCCTCTCCAGATACGCAGTATTTT.

Points on this clonotype: With a much larger clone just one base away, this may be a read error. J is TRBJ2-2 and V is TRBV14; tentative D call: TRBD2 (5 bases). Germline V CDR1 and CDR2: SGHDN, FVKESK. This CDR3 spans 14 amino acids. The CDR3 nucleotides are TGTGCCAGCAGCCAAGGACTTAACACCGGGGAGCTGGTTTTT. Translating it yields CASSQGLNTGELVF.

This rearrangement joins TRBV9 to TRBJ2-5; 7 bases line up with TRBD2. This CDR3 has 16 amino acids. V was clipped by 2 bases and J by 1 base; unmatched bases: 8. Germline V gene sequence: CDR1 SGDLS, CDR2 YYNGEE. CDR3 in amino acids: CASSVRGGASQETQYF. The CDR3 DNA is TGTGCCAGCAGCGTCCGCGGGGGTGCGAGCCAAGAGACCCAGTACTTC. Full variable domain (outside the CDR3, taken from reference TRBV9 and TRBJ2-5): DSGVTQTPKHLITATGQRVTLRCSPRSGDLSVYWYQQSLDQGLQFLIQYYNGEERAKGNILERFSAQQFPDLHSELNLSSLELGDSALYFCASSVRGGASQETQYFGPGTRLLVL.

This chain links TRBV27 with TRBJ2-2, with a weak D call TRBD2 (6 bases). V was trimmed by 6 bases and J by 4 bases, leaving 21 bases between them. This CDR3 contains 17 residues. The germline V gene has CDR1 MNHEY and CDR2 SMNVEV (reference sequence). Written as DNA, the CDR3 is TGTGCCAGCAGCTCCTCGGGTTTCCGGGACTTCACCGGGGAGCTGTTTTTT. This sequence encodes CASSSSGFRDFTGELFF.

V is TRBV3-1 and J is TRBJ2-5; D possibly corresponds to TRBD1 (5 bases). CDR1 and CDR2 from the germline V gene are LGHDT and YNNKEL (reference sequence). Trimming cost V 6 bases and J 4 bases, with 18 bases left between them. This CDR3 spans 15 amino acids. For the CDR3, the DNA is TGTGCCAGCAGTCCATTCGGCAGGGTAAGAGAGACCCAGTACTTC. Protein sequence: CASSPFGRVRETQYF.

This chain uses TRBV7-9 with TRBJ1-2, with a weak D call TRBD1 (5 bases). The V gene lost 4 bases and the J gene lost 2 bases, with 17 bases spanning the gap. CDR3 length equals 16 residues. Germline CDR1 is SEHNR and CDR2 is FQNEAQ (reference sequence). The DNA for the CDR3 is TGTGCCAGCAGCTCAGCGGGACTCATAGACAACTATGGCTACACCTTC. Protein: CASSSAGLIDNYGYTF.

This clonotype occurred many times. This chain uses TRBV7-6 with TRBJ2-6, with D perhaps matching TRBD2 (5 bases). The germline gives CDR1 SGHVS, CDR2 FNYEAQ. V was pared by 5 bases and J by 7 bases, with 18 bases between. This CDR3 has 16 residues. The CDR3 here is CASSVGVGSPANVLTF. CDR3 bases: TGTGCCAGCAGCGTAGGAGTAGGGAGCCCCGCCAACGTCCTGACTTTC.

Comments on this clonotype: Just one base apart from a much larger clone, this may be a read error. The chain links TRBV7-9 to TRBJ2-7; D not certain. Trimming pared 2 bases from V and 9 bases from J, leaving 14 bases between. This CDR3 spans 13 amino acids. Germline V gives CDR1 SEHNR, CDR2 FQNEAQ (reference sequence). The CDR3 DNA is TGTGCCAGCAGCTTAACTCCGGAGCCCGCGCAGTACTTC. This codes for CASSLTPEPAQYF. The entire variable domain, with the rest obtained from reference TRBV7-9 and TRBJ2-7, is as follows: DTGVSQNPRHKITKRGQNVTFRCDPISEHNRLYWYRQTLGQGPEFLTYFQNEAQLEKSRLLSDRFSAERPKGSFSTLEIQRTEQGDSAMYLCASSLTPEPAQYFGPGTRLTVT.

This clonotype was seen many times. The chain employs TRBV29-1 and TRBJ2-2; possibly TRBD2 for D (6 bases). The CDR3 extends over 14 amino acids. V lost 7 bases and J lost 0, with 12 bases in between. Germline V CDR1 and CDR2: SQVTM, ANQGSEA. Here the CDR3 reads CSAGLEPNTGELFF. The DNA for the CDR3 is TGCAGCGCGGGACTCGAACCGAACACCGGGGAGCTGTTTTTT.

V and J are TRBV28 and TRBJ1-2; no clear D. Trimming stripped 6 bases from V and 4 bases from J, with 18 bases between. In germline, CDR1 is MDHEN, CDR2 SYDVKM. The CDR3 is made up of 15 amino acids. The CDR3 DNA follows: TGTGCCAGCAGCGATCCCCCCGCGGCCACCTATGGCTACACCTTC. Translation gives CASSDPPAATYGYTF.

The chain recombines TRBV13 with TRBJ2-3; D possibly corresponds to TRBD2 (5 bases). The CDR3 is made up of 14 amino acids. Germline V gives CDR1 PRHDT, CDR2 FYEKMQ (reference sequence). V was shortened by 7 bases and J by 1 base, with 12 bases between the two germline ends. The CDR3 region is CASTQGRGTDTQYF. CDR3 nucleotide sequence: TGTGCCAGCACCCAAGGGCGGGGCACAGATACGCAGTATTTT.

This clonotype has ten or more counts. The chain uses TRBV20-1 and TRBJ2-5; D might be TRBD2 (6 bases). This CDR3 spans 13 amino acids. The V end lost 4 bases, the J end lost 7 bases, and 16 bases lay between the germline ends. The germline CDR1 and CDR2 sequences are DFQATT and SNEGSKA (reference sequence). The CDR3 sequence is CSAKLADWGTQYF. CDR3 bases: TGCAGTGCTAAACTAGCAGACTGGGGGACCCAGTACTTC.

This clonotype was found a few times. This chain links TRBV27 with TRBJ2-5; D might be TRBD2 (6 bases). The CDR3 covers 16 residues. Germline V gene data show CDR1 as MNHEY and CDR2 as SMNVEV (reference sequence). Trimming removed 5 bases at V and 2 bases at J, with 18 bases between. CDR3 in DNA: TGTGCCAGCAGTCCCTCCCCCGGGGACTCACAAGAGACCCAGTACTTC. Translating it yields CASSPSPGDSQETQYF.